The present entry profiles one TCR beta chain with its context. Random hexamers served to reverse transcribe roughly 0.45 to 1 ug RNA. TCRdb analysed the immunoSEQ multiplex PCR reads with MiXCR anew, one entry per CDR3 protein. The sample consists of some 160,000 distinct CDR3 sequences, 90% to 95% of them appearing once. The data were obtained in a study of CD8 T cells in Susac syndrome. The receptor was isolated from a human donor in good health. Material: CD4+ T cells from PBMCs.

CDR3 nucleotides: TGTGCCAGTACCCGGACTAGCCGAAGCTCCTACAATGAGCAGTTCTTC. It yields the protein CASTRTSRSSYNEQFF. This chain connects TRBV19 to TRBJ2-1, with TRBD2 matching over 8 bases. V dropped 7 bases and J dropped 0; count of bases not matched to a gene: 8. The CDR3 totals 16 residues. The germline V gene encodes CDR1 LNHDA and CDR2 SQIVND (reference sequence).